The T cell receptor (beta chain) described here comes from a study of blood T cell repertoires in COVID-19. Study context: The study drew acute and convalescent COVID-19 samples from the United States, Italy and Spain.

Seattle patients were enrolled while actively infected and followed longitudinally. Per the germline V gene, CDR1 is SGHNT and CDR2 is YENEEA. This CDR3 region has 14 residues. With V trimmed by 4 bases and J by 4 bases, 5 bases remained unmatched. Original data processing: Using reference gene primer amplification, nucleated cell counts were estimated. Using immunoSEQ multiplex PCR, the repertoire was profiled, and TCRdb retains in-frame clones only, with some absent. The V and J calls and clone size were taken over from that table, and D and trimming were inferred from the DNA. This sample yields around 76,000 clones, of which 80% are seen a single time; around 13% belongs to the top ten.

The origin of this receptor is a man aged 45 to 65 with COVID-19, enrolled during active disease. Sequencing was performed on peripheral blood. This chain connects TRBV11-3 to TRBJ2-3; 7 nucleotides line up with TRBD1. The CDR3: CASSSHRGSDTQYF. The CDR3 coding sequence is TGTGCCAGCAGCTCGCACAGGGGCTCAGATACGCAGTATTTT.